Listed below are T cell receptor beta chains from one sample, sequenced in a study of low-dose radiotherapy and immunotherapy resistance in tumors. TCRdb re-derived calls from the reads in MiXCR, one entry per CDR3 protein. The sample includes some 45,000 distinct CDR3 sequences, approximately 10% of them seen just once. The material sequenced was PBMCs, taken before treatment. The receptors derive from a female donor with ovarian cancer. Both conserved end residues are part of each CDR3. The D gene is left open where the match is weak. Clone size, where shown, is once, few, many, or a class for clones that have expanded.

many	TRBV24-1	TRBD1	TRBJ1-2	TGTGCCACCAGTGACCCCTTGGGACAGGGAAATGGCTACACCTTC	CATSDPLGQGNGYTF
many	TRBV7-2	TRBD2	TRBJ2-2	TGTGCCAGCAGCTTTAGCGGGACGAACACCGGGGAGCTGTTTTTT	CASSFSGTNTGELFF
many	TRBV5-1	TRBD2	TRBJ2-5	TGCGCCAGCAGCTGGGGGGGGATTACTAGCGCCGAAGAGACCCAGTACTTC	CASSWGGITSAEETQYF
many	TRBV5-1	TRBD2	TRBJ2-1	TGCGCCAGCAGCTTGGTTTCTAGCGGCTACAATGAGCAGTTCTTC	CASSLVSSGYNEQFF
-	TRBV5-5	TRBD2	TRBJ2-1	TGTGCCAGCAGCGGGGGGGTGTGGAATGAGCAGTTCTTC	CASSGGVWNEQFF
many	TRBV14	-	TRBJ1-2	TGTGCCAGCAGCCAACTGAGGGGCTATGGCTACACCTTC	CASSQLRGYGYTF
many	TRBV6-1	TRBD2	TRBJ2-5	TGTGCCAGCAGTGAAGCTAGCGGGGGACAAGAGACCCAGTACTTC	CASSEASGGQETQYF
many	TRBV7-8	TRBD2	TRBJ2-5	TGTGCCAGCAGCTTATCTAGCGGGGGAGGAGAGACCCAGTACTTC	CASSLSSGGGETQYF
many	TRBV11-2	TRBD2	TRBJ2-1	TGTGCCAGCAGCTTACTACAGGGACCGGGACTAGCGGACCGAGAGGGTCCCAATGAGCAGTTCTTC	CASSLLQGPGLADREGPNEQFF
-	TRBV5-6	-	TRBJ2-7	-	CASTNQTSMYLCAVGSGYEQYF
many	TRBV4-3	TRBD2	TRBJ2-2	TGCGCCAGCACGGCCTTTAGCGGGAGGGCGGCCGGGGAGCTGTTTTTT	CASTAFSGRAAGELFF
many	TRBV6-2/TRBV6-3	-	TRBJ1-5	TGTGCCAGCAGTTGGGACTATTGGCCCCAGCATTTT	CASSWDYWPQHF
many	TRBV9	TRBD1	TRBJ1-6	TGTGCCAGCAGCACAAGGACAGGGGGTACGAATTCACCCCTCCACTTT	CASSTRTGGTNSPLHF
many	TRBV5-1	TRBD1	TRBJ1-3	TGCGCCAGCAGCGTAACCCCAGGGGGAACTGGAAACACCATATATTTT	CASSVTPGGTGNTIYF
-	TRBV19	TRBD1	TRBJ2-1	TGTGCCAGTAGTATGGGAGGACAGGGGACCAATGAGCAGTTCTTC	CASSMGGQGTNEQFF
many	TRBV29-1	-	TRBJ2-3	TGCAGCGTTCGGGATCAAGCCCCAGATACGCAGTATTTT	CSVRDQAPDTQYF
many	TRBV5-1	TRBD1	TRBJ2-5	TGCGCCAGCAGCCGGGCACAGGGGAGTAGGGAGACCCAGTACTTC	CASSRAQGSRETQYF
many	TRBV6-5	-	TRBJ2-7	TGTGCCAGCAGTTACTCGGGTAGCGCTCCCGGCTACGAGCAGTACTTC	CASSYSGSAPGYEQYF
many	TRBV19	TRBD2	TRBJ2-1	TGTGCCAGTAGTATCGGGACTAGCGGGGGAGATGAGCAGTTCTTC	CASSIGTSGGDEQFF
many	TRBV12-3/TRBV12-4	TRBD1	TRBJ2-5	TGTGCCAGCAGTCGACAGGGGTGGCAAGAGACCCAGTACTTC	CASSRQGWQETQYF
many	TRBV30	-	TRBJ2-5	TGTGCCTGGATCCCCCGGGGCAAGGAAGAGACCCAGTACTTC	CAWIPRGKEETQYF
many	TRBV20-1	TRBD1	TRBJ2-7	TGCAGTGCTCAGGTGGGACAGGATCCCTACGAGCAGTACTTC	CSAQVGQDPYEQYF
many	TRBV10-2	-	TRBJ1-1	TGCGCCAGCGGAGAACAGGGAGGCACTGAAGCTTTCTTT	CASGEQGGTEAFF
many	TRBV6-2/TRBV6-3	-	TRBJ2-6	TGTGCCAGCACGGACAGTAATTCTGGGGCCAACGTCCTGACTTTC	CASTDSNSGANVLTF
many	TRBV10-3	TRBD2	TRBJ2-1	TGTGCCACCTCGGCCGGGACTAGCGGGAACAATGAGCAGTTCTTC	CATSAGTSGNNEQFF
many	TRBV5-1	-	TRBJ1-1	TGCGCCAGCAGCTTGGTGGGGGAAACTGAAGCTTTCTTT	CASSLVGETEAFF
-	TRBV30	-	TRBJ2-2	TGTGCCTGGAGTGCAGTATTCACCGGGGAGCTGTTTTTT	CAWSAVFTGELFF
many	TRBV13	TRBD1	TRBJ1-2	TGTGCCAGCATTCGGACAGGGGAGGACTATGGCTACACCTTC	CASIRTGEDYGYTF
many	TRBV7-6	-	TRBJ1-1	TGTGCCAGCAGCTTAGGGACATCAACTGAAGCTTTCTTT	CASSLGTSTEAFF